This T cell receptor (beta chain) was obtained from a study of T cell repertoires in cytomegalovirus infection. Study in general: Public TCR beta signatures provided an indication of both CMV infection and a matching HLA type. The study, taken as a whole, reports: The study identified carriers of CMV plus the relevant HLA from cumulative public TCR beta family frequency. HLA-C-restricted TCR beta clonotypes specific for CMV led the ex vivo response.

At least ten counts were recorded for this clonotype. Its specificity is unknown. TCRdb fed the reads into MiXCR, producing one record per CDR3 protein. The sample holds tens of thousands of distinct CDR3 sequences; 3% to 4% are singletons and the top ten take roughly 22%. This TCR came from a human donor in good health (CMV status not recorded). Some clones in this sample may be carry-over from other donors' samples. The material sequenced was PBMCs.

Here the CDR3 reads CASSLGQISGANVLTF. CDR3 sequence (DNA): TGTGCCAGCAGCCTGGGACAGATCTCTGGGGCCAACGTCCTGACTTTC. The chain has TRBV6-1 and TRBJ2-6; 7 bases match TRBD1. Germline V CDR1 and CDR2: MNHNS, SASEGT. The length of the CDR3 is 16 residues. V was pared by 6 bases and J by 0 bases, with 5 bases of the junction left unmatched.